What follows are 27 T cell receptor beta chains derived from one specimen sequenced in a study of cytomegalovirus exposure and HLA in healthy donors. The data were produced by immunoSEQ multiplex PCR, yet TCRdb's version contains in-frame clones alone and is incomplete. This table has around 400,000 clones, 75% to 90% appearing once. Input material: PBMCs. The source is a woman under 30 in good health and CMV-seronegative.

V is TRBV2 and J is TRBJ1-2, with 7 bases identical to TRBD1. The germline V gene has CDR1 SNHLY and CDR2 FYNNEI. The V and J ends lost 4 bases and 3 bases, in that order; junction bases with no gene match: 8. The CDR3 contains 15 residues. The CDR3 DNA follows: TGTGCCAGCAGTGGCGCGGGCAGGGGGTACTATGGCTACACCTTC. This codes for CASSGAGRGYYGYTF. Supplemented by reference TRBV2 and TRBJ1-2, the full variable domain reads EPEVTQTPSHQVTQMGQEVILRCVPISNHLYFYWYRQILGQKVEFLVSFYNNEISEKSEIFDDQFSVERPDGSNFTLKIRSTKLEDSAMYFCASSGAGRGYYGYTFGSGTRLTVV.

The V and J genes are TRBV5-1 and TRBJ2-7; D is ambiguous. From germline, CDR1 is SGHRS and CDR2 YFSETQ. The CDR3 loop spans 13 amino acids. V lost 8 bases to trimming and J lost 3 bases, with 15 bases between them. The CDR3 reads CASPVETVYEQYF. The CDR3 region has the DNA TGCGCCAGTCCTGTCGAGACTGTCTACGAGCAGTACTTC.

This chain uses TRBV4-1 with TRBJ2-3; tentative D call: TRBD2 (6 bases). The CDR3 consists of 15 residues. The germline V gene encodes CDR1 MGHRA and CDR2 YSYEKL. Trimming took off 4 bases at V and 2 bases at J, with 13 bases between the two ends. CDR3 coding DNA: TGCGCCAGCAGCCTCGGGACTCCTAACACAGATACGCAGTATTTT. Translated: CASSLGTPNTDTQYF.

This chain connects TRBV5-1 to TRBJ2-3; 9 nucleotides agree with TRBD1. The CDR3 loop spans 12 amino acids. The V gene's germline CDR1 is SGHRS and CDR2 YFSETQ. V dropped 4 bases and J dropped 12; count of bases not matched to a gene: 6. CDR3 region: CASSPAGQGQYF. The CDR3 DNA sequence: TGCGCCAGCAGCCCGGCGGGACAGGGACAGTATTTT. Full variable domain (remainder filled in from reference TRBV5-1 and TRBJ2-3): KAGVTQTPRYLIKTRGQQVTLSCSPISGHRSVSWYQQTPGQGLQFLFEYFSETQRNKGNFPGRFSGRQFSNSRSEMNVSTLELGDSALYLCASSPAGQGQYFGPGTRLTVL.

The genes are TRBV14 and TRBJ2-7, with TRBD1 matching 7 bases. The CDR3 is made up of 13 amino acids. Germline CDR1 and CDR2: SGHDN and FVKESK. J was trimmed by 5 bases and V by 5 bases; bases with no gene match: 6. CDR3 sequence (DNA): TGTGCCAGCAGCTCAGACAGGGCCGACGAGCAGTACTTC. Amino acid sequence: CASSSDRADEQYF.

V usage is TRBV4-2 and J usage is TRBJ2-7; TRBD2 aligns across 10 bases. The junction had 9 bases not matched to a gene; V was cut back by 1 base and J by 3 bases. There are 17 residues in the CDR3. Germline V gives CDR1 LGHNA, CDR2 YNFKEQ. DNA of the CDR3: TGTGCCAGCAGCCAAGTCTTGGTCCAGCGGGGGGGCTACGAGCAGTACTTC. The encoded protein is CASSQVLVQRGGYEQYF.

The rearrangement joins TRBV6-1 to TRBJ2-3, with 7 bases identical to TRBD1. Germline V gene sequence: CDR1 MNHNS, CDR2 SASEGT. V lost 2 bases to trimming and J lost 1 base; unmatched junction nucleotides: 6. The CDR3 is 16 residues long. CDR3 loop: CASSELGGEGTDTQYF. CDR3 bases: TGTGCCAGCAGTGAATTAGGGGGCGAGGGCACAGATACGCAGTATTTT.

This clone was seen just once. The rearrangement links TRBV7-3 to TRBJ2-3; D is possibly TRBD1 (6 bases). Deletions cut 3 bases from V and 0 bases from J, with 10 bases between. Per germline, CDR1 SGHTA and CDR2 FQGTGA. The CDR3 is 15 residues long. This chain's CDR3 is CASSFVGGSTDTQYF. In DNA, the CDR3 is TGTGCCAGCAGCTTTGTAGGGGGAAGCACAGATACGCAGTATTTT.

The chain carries TRBV19 and TRBJ2-7; D remains unclear. The V end lost 6 bases, the J end lost 2 bases, and 14 bases lay between the germline ends. The CDR3 has 14 residues. Germline loops: CDR1 LNHDA, CDR2 SQIVND (reference sequence). This chain's CDR3 is CASSSHKLPYEQYF. The CDR3 bases are TGTGCCAGTAGCTCACATAAATTACCCTACGAGCAGTACTTC.

V usage is TRBV7-8 and J usage is TRBJ2-3; 9 bases are a match to TRBD1. Losses at the gene ends were 3 bases for V and 1 base for J; bases not matched to a gene: 8. The CDR3 consists of 17 residues. Germline CDR1 and CDR2: SGHVS and FQNEAQ. The CDR3 sequence: CASSLRQGGLGTDTQYF. CDR3 bases: TGTGCCAGCAGCTTGCGACAGGGGGGTCTTGGCACAGATACGCAGTATTTT.

CDR3 region: CASSYSSQGVWEQYF. Here the CDR3 DNA reads TGTGCCAGCAGTTACTCGAGTCAGGGGGTGTGGGAGCAGTACTTC. This rearrangement joins TRBV6-5 to TRBJ2-7, with 7 bases that match TRBD1. The J segment lost 7 bases and the V segment lost 0 bases, leaving 9 bases of the junction unmatched. Germline-derived CDR1 and CDR2 are MNHEY and SVGAGI. The CDR3 is 15 amino acids.

The gene calls are TRBV7-6 and TRBJ2-1; TRBD2 agrees at 10 bases. J gave up 0 bases and V 1 base, and 6 bases lay outside the gene matches. The CDR3 spans 18 residues. The germline gives CDR1 SGHVS, CDR2 FNYEAQ. CDR3 in amino acids: CASSLVLLAGSSYNEQFF. The CDR3 bases are TGTGCCAGCAGCTTAGTTTTACTAGCGGGAAGCTCCTACAATGAGCAGTTCTTC.

This chain joins TRBV6-1 and TRBJ2-7; D gene unclear. The CDR3 is 14 residues long. V lost 1 base to trimming and J lost 0 bases, with 7 bases between them. Germline V gene data show CDR1 as MNHNS and CDR2 as SASEGT. In DNA form, the CDR3 reads TGTGCCAGCAGTGAAGGAGCAGGCTCCTACGAGCAGTACTTC. This sequence encodes CASSEGAGSYEQYF.

About this clone itself: Distinct nucleotide sequences in the sample also encode this CDR3. The chain joins TRBV27 to TRBJ2-7, with D maybe TRBD1 (5 bases). From germline, CDR1 is MNHEY and CDR2 SMNVEV (reference sequence). The CDR3 has 12 residues. V was trimmed by 5 bases and J by 4 bases, leaving 9 bases between them. The CDR3 sequence is CASSPQGYEQYF. The CDR3 DNA reads TGTGCCAGCAGTCCCCAGGGATACGAGCAGTACTTC.

This clone was seen a single time. This sequence joins TRBV18 and TRBJ2-7; 7 positions agree with TRBD1. J gave up 3 bases and V 0 bases, and 5 bases lay outside the gene matches. This CDR3 region has 15 residues. CDR1 is KGHSH, CDR2 LQKENI, per germline. CDR3 loop: CASSPPSGTVYEQYF. The CDR3 DNA reads as TGTGCCAGCTCACCACCATCCGGGACAGTCTACGAGCAGTACTTC.

This chain uses TRBV5-4 with TRBJ2-3; D gene unclear. The CDR3 loop spans 16 amino acids. Germline V lookup: CDR1 SGHNT, CDR2 YYREEE (reference sequence). V was clipped by 7 bases and J by 0 bases, with 18 bases between them. The CDR3 region is CASGLNRPHSTDTQYF. For the CDR3, the DNA is TGTGCCAGCGGGCTCAACAGACCCCATAGCACAGATACGCAGTATTTT.

V usage is TRBV20-1 and J usage is TRBJ2-7; D gene ambiguous. Germline V gene lookup returns CDR1 DFQATT and CDR2 SNEGSKA (reference sequence). The CDR3 spans 10 residues. Trimming removed 3 bases at V and 6 bases at J, with 6 bases between. The CDR3 DNA reads as TGCAGTGCTAGTATAGCCGAGCAGTACTTC. Encoded protein: CSASIAEQYF.

The chain recombines TRBV5-1 with TRBJ2-2, with 14 nucleotides matching TRBD2. Trimming removed 0 bases from V and 3 bases from J; junction bases left unmatched: 4. The germline V gene has CDR1 SGHRS and CDR2 YFSETQ. CDR3 length: 18 residues. This CDR3 reads CASSLGLAGGPDTGELFF. CDR3 nucleotides: TGCGCCAGCAGCTTGGGACTAGCGGGAGGGCCGGACACCGGGGAGCTGTTTTTT.

The chain has TRBV7-9 and TRBJ1-6; D is undetermined. Trimming stripped 5 bases from V and 6 bases from J, with 11 bases between. Germline V gene data show CDR1 as SEHNR and CDR2 as FQNEAQ (reference sequence). The CDR3 loop spans 14 amino acids. CDR3 region: CASSRPGSNSPLHF. DNA for the CDR3: TGTGCCAGCAGCCGACCGGGTAGTAATTCACCCCTCCACTTT.

The gene calls are TRBV7-2 and TRBJ2-7; D remains ambiguous. Germline V gene data show CDR1 as SGHTA and CDR2 as FQGNSA. Trimming removed 1 base from V and 5 bases from J, with 9 bases in between. This CDR3 has 13 amino acids. The CDR3 sequence: CASSLDTLDEQYF. CDR3 DNA sequence: TGTGCCAGCAGCTTAGACACCTTGGACGAGCAGTACTTC.

This chain links TRBV27 with TRBJ2-7, with D perhaps TRBD2 (6 bases). Germline V gives CDR1 MNHEY, CDR2 SMNVEV (reference sequence). Trimming took off 5 bases at V and 7 bases at J, with 18 bases between the two ends. This CDR3 spans 14 amino acids. The CDR3 nucleotides read TGTGCCAGCAGTCCCACCCGGGGGATGAGGGAGCAGTACTTC. This gives the protein CASSPTRGMREQYF.

The rearrangement joins TRBV2 to TRBJ2-1; D is perhaps TRBD1 (6 bases). V gave up 2 bases and J gave up 10 bases, with 15 bases separating them. The CDR3 is made up of 14 amino acids. Germline V gene lookup returns CDR1 SNHLY and CDR2 FYNNEI. As DNA, the CDR3 is TGTGCCAGCAGTGAATGGGGTACTAGGGGGGAGCAGTTCTTC. It translates to CASSEWGTRGEQFF. Full variable domain (missing parts from reference TRBV2 and TRBJ2-1): EPEVTQTPSHQVTQMGQEVILRCVPISNHLYFYWYRQILGQKVEFLVSFYNNEISEKSEIFDDQFSVERPDGSNFTLKIRSTKLEDSAMYFCASSEWGTRGEQFFGPGTRLTVL.

J is TRBJ2-3 and V is TRBV9, with a weak D call TRBD2 (6 bases). With 0 bases removed from V and 2 bases from J, the gap between germline ends came to 7 bases. The CDR3 extends over 14 amino acids. Germline CDR1 and CDR2: SGDLS and YYNGEE. The CDR3 reads CASSVERATDTQYF. The CDR3 DNA follows: TGTGCCAGCAGCGTAGAGCGGGCCACAGATACGCAGTATTTT.

In DNA, the CDR3 is TGTGCCAGCTCATCGTCCCAGGTTACGGGGTACGAGCAGTACTTC. Translation gives CASSSSQVTGYEQYF. The chain employs TRBV18 and TRBJ2-7, with D perhaps TRBD2 (5 bases). The V end lost 5 bases, the J end lost 4 bases, and 18 bases lay between the germline ends. This CDR3 comprises 15 residues. Looked up from germline, CDR1 is KGHSH and CDR2 is LQKENI.

The chain combines TRBV13 with TRBJ2-3; 7 bases match TRBD2. CDR1 and CDR2 from the germline V gene are PRHDT and FYEKMQ (reference sequence). V shed 0 bases and J 5 bases; nucleotides not matched to a gene: 2. The length of the CDR3 is 14 residues. In nucleotides, the CDR3 is TGTGCCAGCAGCTTAGGGCCGGGGGGAGATACGCAGTATTTT. It specifies CASSLGPGGDTQYF.

The rearrangement links TRBV2 to TRBJ2-2, with a tentative D call TRBD1 (5 bases). CDR1 SNHLY and CDR2 FYNNEI come from the germline V gene. This CDR3 spans 14 amino acids. The V end lost 7 bases, the J end lost 3 bases, and 12 bases lay between the germline ends. The CDR3 DNA is TGTGCCAGCAAAGAGGACACTTACACCGGGGAGCTGTTTTTT. Residues: CASKEDTYTGELFF.

V is TRBV28 and J is TRBJ2-1; no firm D call. Germline V lookup: CDR1 MDHEN, CDR2 SYDVKM. Trimming took off 9 bases at V and 0 bases at J, with 12 bases between the two ends. This CDR3 region has 14 residues. The CDR3 sequence: CASLGGSSYNEQFF. CDR3 nucleotide sequence: TGTGCCAGTCTCGGCGGTAGCTCCTACAATGAGCAGTTCTTC.